This TCR beta chain was profiled in a study of T-cell reconstitution after alpha-beta-depleted transplantation in children. Germline V gene sequence: CDR1 SQVTM, CDR2 ANQGSEA. V lost 2 bases and J lost 3, with 10 bases in between. The CDR3 covers 13 residues. Unique molecular identifiers were used to barcode this TCRbeta library. TCRdb recomputed calls from the PCR reads with MiXCR, one row per CDR3 protein. The data contain about a million distinct CDR3 sequences, around 30% of them singletons. The chain joins TRBV29-1 to TRBJ2-5; the D is unclear. Sequences were derived from PBMCs, mostly from graft donor cells, sampled 360 days after TCRalphabeta/CD19-depleted stem cell transplant. This TCR came from a boy under two years old who had a stem cell transplant for SCID, so the T cells may come from the graft donor. The CDR3 DNA follows: TGCAGCGTTGAAAAGGCACAGAAAGAGACCCAGTACTTC. This codes for CSVEKAQKETQYF.